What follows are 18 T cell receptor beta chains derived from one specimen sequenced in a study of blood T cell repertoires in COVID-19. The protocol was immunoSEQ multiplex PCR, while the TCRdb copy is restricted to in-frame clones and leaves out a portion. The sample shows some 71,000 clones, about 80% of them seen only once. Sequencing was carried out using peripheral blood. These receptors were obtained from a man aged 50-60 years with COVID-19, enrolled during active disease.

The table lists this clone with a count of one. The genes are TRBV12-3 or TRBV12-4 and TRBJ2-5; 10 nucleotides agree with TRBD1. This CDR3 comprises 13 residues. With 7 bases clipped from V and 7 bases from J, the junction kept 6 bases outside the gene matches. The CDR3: CASTTRQGATQYF. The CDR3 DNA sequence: TGTGCCAGCACAACGAGACAGGGGGCGACCCAGTACTTC.

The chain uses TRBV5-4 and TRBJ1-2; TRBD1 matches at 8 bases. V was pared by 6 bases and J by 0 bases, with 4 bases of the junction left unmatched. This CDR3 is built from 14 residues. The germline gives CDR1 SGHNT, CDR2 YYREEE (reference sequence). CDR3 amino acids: CASNTGGTNYGYTF. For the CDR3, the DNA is TGTGCCAGCAACACAGGGGGGACTAACTATGGCTACACCTTC.

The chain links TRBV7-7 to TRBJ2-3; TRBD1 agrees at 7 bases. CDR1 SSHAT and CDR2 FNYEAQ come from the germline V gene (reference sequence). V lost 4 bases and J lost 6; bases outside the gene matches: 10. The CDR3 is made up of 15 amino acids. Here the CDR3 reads CASSWGTDPLDTQYF. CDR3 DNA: TGTGCCAGCAGCTGGGGGACAGACCCTCTGGATACGCAGTATTTT.

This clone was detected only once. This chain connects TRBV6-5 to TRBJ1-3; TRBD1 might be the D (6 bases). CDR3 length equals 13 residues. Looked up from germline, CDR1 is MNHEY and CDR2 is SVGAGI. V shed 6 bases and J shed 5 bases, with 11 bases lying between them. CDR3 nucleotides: TGTGCCAGCAGAGAGGACAGCCGAAACACCATATATTTT. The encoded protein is CASREDSRNTIYF.

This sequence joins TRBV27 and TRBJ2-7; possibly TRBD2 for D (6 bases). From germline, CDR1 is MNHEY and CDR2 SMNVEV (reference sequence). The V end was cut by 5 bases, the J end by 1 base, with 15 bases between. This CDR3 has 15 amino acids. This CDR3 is CASSPLNRGSYEQYF. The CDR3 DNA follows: TGTGCCAGCAGTCCACTGAACCGGGGGTCCTACGAGCAGTACTTC.

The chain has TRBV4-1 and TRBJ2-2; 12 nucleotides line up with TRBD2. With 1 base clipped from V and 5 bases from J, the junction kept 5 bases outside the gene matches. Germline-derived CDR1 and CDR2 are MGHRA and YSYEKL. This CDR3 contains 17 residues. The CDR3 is CASSQGLAGGNTGELFF. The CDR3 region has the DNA TGCGCCAGCAGCCAAGGCCTAGCGGGGGGGAATACCGGGGAGCTGTTTTTT.

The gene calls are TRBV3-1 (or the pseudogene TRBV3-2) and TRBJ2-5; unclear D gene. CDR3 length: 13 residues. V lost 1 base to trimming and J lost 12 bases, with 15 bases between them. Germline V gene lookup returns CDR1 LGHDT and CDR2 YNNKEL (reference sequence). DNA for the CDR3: TGTGCCAGCAGCCAAGGGGTCCAAAAGCGAGAGTACTTC. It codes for CASSQGVQKREYF.

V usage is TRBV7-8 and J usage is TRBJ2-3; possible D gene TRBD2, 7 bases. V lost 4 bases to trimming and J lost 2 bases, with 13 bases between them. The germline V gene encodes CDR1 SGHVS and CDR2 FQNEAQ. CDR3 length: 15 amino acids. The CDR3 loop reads CASSWVGGPTDTQYF. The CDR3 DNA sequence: TGTGCCAGCAGCTGGGTCGGGGGGCCCACAGATACGCAGTATTTT.

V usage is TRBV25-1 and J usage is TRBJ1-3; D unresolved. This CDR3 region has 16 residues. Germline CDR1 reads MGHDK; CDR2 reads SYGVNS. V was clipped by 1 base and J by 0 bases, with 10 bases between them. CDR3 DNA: TGTGCCAGCAGTGAATTGGCTCTCTCCTCTGGAAACACCATATATTTT. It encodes CASSELALSSGNTIYF.

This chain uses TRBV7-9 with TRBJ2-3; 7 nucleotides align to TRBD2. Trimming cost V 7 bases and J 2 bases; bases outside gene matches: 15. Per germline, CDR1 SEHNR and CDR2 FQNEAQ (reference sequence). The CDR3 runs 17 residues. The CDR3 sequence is CASTPGLLRGDTDTQYF. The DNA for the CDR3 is TGTGCCAGCACCCCGGGACTACTCCGGGGGGACACAGATACGCAGTATTTT.

DNA for the CDR3: TGTGCCAGCAGTACCGGGACAGGGAACAATCAGCCCCAGCATTTT. It is translated as CASSTGTGNNQPQHF. The chain links TRBV6-5 to TRBJ1-5, with 9 bases fitting TRBD1. The CDR3 runs to 15 residues. Trimming at V came to 5 bases and at J to 3 bases, leaving 5 bases not matched to a gene. Germline-derived CDR1 and CDR2 are MNHEY and SVGAGI.

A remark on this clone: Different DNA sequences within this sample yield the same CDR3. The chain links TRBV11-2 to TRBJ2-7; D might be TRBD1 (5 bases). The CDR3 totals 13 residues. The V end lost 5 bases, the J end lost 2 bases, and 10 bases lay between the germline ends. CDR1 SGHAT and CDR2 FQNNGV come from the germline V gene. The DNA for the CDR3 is TGTGCCAGCAGCCCTACAGGTACCTACGAGCAGTACTTC. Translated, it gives CASSPTGTYEQYF.

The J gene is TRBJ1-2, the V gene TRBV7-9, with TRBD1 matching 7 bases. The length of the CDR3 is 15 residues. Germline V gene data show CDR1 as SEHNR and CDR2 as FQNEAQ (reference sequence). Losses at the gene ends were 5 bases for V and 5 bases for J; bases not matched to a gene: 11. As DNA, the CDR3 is TGTGCCAGCAGCGCTGACAGGGTATTGGAGTATGGCTACACCTTC. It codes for CASSADRVLEYGYTF. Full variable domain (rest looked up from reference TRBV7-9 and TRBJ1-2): DTGVSQNPRHKITKRGQNVTFRCDPISEHNRLYWYRQTLGQGPEFLTYFQNEAQLEKSRLLSDRFSAERPKGSFSTLEIQRTEQGDSAMYLCASSADRVLEYGYTFGSGTRLTVV.

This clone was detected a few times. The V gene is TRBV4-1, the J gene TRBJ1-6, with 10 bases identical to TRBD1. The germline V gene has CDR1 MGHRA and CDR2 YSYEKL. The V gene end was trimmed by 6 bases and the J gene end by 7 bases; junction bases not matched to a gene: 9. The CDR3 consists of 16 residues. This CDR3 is CASRRTGGSDNSPLHF. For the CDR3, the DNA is TGCGCCAGCAGGAGGACAGGGGGTTCCGACAATTCACCCCTCCACTTT.

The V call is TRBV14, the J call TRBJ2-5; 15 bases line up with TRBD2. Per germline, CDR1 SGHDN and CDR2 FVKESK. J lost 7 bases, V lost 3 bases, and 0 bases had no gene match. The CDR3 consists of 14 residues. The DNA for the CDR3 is TGTGCCAGCAGCCAGGGACTAGCGGGGGGGACCCAGTACTTC. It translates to CASSQGLAGGTQYF.

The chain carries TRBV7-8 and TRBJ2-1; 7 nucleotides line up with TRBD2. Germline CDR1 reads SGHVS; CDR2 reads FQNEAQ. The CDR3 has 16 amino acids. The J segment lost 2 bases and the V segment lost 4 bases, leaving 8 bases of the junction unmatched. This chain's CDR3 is CASSSVGGSTYNEQFF. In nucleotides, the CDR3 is TGTGCCAGCAGCTCGGTGGGCGGGAGCACCTACAATGAGCAGTTCTTC.

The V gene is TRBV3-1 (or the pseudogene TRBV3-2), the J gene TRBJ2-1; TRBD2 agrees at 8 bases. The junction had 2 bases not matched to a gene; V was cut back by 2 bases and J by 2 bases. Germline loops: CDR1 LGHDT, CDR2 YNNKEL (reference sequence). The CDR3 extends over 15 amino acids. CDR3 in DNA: TGTGCCAGCAGCCAACGGGGGGGCGCCTACAATGAGCAGTTCTTC. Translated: CASSQRGGAYNEQFF.

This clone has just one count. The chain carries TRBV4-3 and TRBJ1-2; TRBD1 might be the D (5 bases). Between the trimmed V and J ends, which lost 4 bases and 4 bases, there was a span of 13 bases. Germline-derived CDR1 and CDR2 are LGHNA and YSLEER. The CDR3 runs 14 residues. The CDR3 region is CASSPGRGPYGYTF. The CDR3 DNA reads TGCGCCAGCAGCCCTGGTAGGGGCCCCTATGGCTACACCTTC.